The subject of this entry is one T cell receptor (beta chain). V was pared by 5 bases and J by 9 bases, with 11 bases of the junction left unmatched. The CDR3 consists of 15 residues. Looked up from germline, CDR1 is SGHVS and CDR2 is FQNEAQ. The data were produced by immunoSEQ multiplex PCR, yet TCRdb's version contains in-frame clones alone and is incomplete. The sample records some 140,000 clones, roughly 83% being singletons. This sample is drawn from a study of blood T cell repertoires in COVID-19. This chain links TRBV7-8 with TRBJ2-7, with 12 bases that match TRBD1. Sequenced sample: peripheral blood. This TCR was recovered from a woman in her sixties or seventies with COVID-19, enrolled during active disease. CDR3 DNA: TGTGCCAGCAGCCCCTGGGACAGGGGGCTGTTCCTGCAGTACTTC. This translates into CASSPWDRGLFLQYF.